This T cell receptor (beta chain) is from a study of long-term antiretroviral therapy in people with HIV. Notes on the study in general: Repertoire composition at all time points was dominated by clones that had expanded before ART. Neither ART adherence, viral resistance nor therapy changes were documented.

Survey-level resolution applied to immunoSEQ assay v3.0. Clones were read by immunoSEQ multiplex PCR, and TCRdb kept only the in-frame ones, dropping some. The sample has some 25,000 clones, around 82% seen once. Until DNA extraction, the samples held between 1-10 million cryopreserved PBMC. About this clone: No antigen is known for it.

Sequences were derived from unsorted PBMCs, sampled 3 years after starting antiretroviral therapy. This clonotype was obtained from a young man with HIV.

DNA of the CDR3: TGTGCCAGCAGTGAACGTGCGGCTGTCGGGGAGACCCAGTACTTC. Protein: CASSERAAVGETQYF. V usage is TRBV25-1 and J usage is TRBJ2-5; D ambiguous. V was clipped by 2 bases and J by 5 bases, with 15 bases between them. Germline values: CDR1 MGHDK, CDR2 SYGVNS. This CDR3 contains 15 residues. The full variable domain, in which reference TRBV25-1 and TRBJ2-5 provide the parts outside the CDR3, is EADIYQTPRYLVIGTGKKITLECSQTMGHDKMYWYQQDPGMELHLIHYSYGVNSTEKGDLSSESTVSRIRTEHFPLTLESARPSHTSQYLCASSERAAVGETQYFGPGTRLLVL.